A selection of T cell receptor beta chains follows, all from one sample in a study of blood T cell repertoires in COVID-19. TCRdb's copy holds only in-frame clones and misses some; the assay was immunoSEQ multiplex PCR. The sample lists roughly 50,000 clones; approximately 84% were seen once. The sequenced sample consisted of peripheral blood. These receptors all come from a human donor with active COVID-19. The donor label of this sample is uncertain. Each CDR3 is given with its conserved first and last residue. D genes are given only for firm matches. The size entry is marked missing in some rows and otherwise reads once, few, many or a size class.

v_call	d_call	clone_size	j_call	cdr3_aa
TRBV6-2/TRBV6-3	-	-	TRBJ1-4	CASSFSRGLNEKLFF
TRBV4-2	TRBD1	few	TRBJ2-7	CASSQLWTGRSEQYF
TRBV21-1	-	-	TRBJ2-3	CASRRGQKPRTDTQYF
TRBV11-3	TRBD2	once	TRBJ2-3	CASSYGLAGKSDTQYF
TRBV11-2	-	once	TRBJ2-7	CASSLGIGGLNYEQYF
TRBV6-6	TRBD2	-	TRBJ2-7	CASRSPGLAASYEQYF
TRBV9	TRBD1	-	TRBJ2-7	CASSVDGRGQGFSEQYF
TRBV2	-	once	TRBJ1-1	CATYLNTEAFF
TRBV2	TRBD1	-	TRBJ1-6	CASDRGYMAPLHF
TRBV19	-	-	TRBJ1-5	CASSSRRGNQPQHF
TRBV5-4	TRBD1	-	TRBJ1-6	CASSVNRGNSPLHF
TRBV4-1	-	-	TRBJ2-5	CASSPLRGETQYF
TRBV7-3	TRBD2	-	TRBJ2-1	CASSLRASGGINNEQFF
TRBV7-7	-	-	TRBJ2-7	CASSFRLGGGQYF